This T cell receptor beta chain was retrieved from a study of long-term antiretroviral therapy in people with HIV (dated by TCRdb to between 2021 and 2023). Describing the broader study: The earliest samples were collected approximately a decade before the 2015 WHO recommendation for immediate ART, a period when ART was typically delayed until CD4 counts fell. Of the roughly 30 participants with HIV, approximately twelve were female. No cross-contamination during QIAcube processing was seen in test extractions of a monoclonal T-cell line run alongside approximately 36 polyclonal samples. A total of under 250 cryopreserved PBMC samples were contributed to the cohort by 30 adults with confirmed HIV infection, with samples collected serially over a mean of around 6 years (range 1-12). A retrospective serial study tested whether ART initiation and durable HIV suppression were associated with changes in peripheral blood TRB repertoire composition and diversity. The investigation overall reported the following: The samples span the years 2004 to 2017, and the ART regimens used may be less effective than current regimens. ART initiation was associated with a significant increase in TRB diversity, but diversity stayed significantly below transplant donor controls even after long-term ART. Limited PBMC availability meant only the TCR beta chain was sequenced, without alpha chain pairing. Narrower CDR3 length ranges were observed in HIV repertoires than in controls, and an antigen-experienced repertoire with only a slight naive shift after ART was suggested by the network structure. The repertoire was dominated across all time points by expanded TRB clones identified before ART initiation, although this dominance was seen to fluctuate and to decrease in many PLHIV after ART. Inferences about post-ART repertoire changes are limited because no data were available on ART adherence, viral resistance or therapy changes. Because cell numbers in pre-ART samples were limited, unsorted PBMC were profiled instead of sorted CD4+ and CD8+ T cells.

Remarks on this clone: Its binding antigen is unknown. No base quality information exists; no much larger clone differs at one position.

The CDR3, from cysteine to phenylalanine, totals 14 residues. Just the 42-base CDR3 DNA is kept, in frame starting at base 1. V is clipped by 0 bases and J by 5 bases, and the sequence between their germline boundaries is 10 bases long. As encoded in the germline V gene, CDR1 is SGHDT while CDR2 is YYEEEE. The immunoSEQ hsTCRB v3.0 assay was used at survey level resolution for TRB variable region sequencing. The target sequencing depth for TRB was 40,000-50,000 T-cell genomes per sample. An Illumina MiSeq with a v3 150-cycle kit was used to sequence the pooled TRB libraries. The paper's processing steps were these. Repertoire analysis was performed in R inside a reproducible Nextflow workflow that covered QC, data transformation and analysis. LymphoSeq2, an R package for AIRR-Seq data exploration, was used to implement custom analyses. A few samples that yielded fewer than 5000 total TRB sequences were excluded, so that around 190 HIV repertoires were analyzed. Among the roughly 200 retained HIV repertoires, 55 to 65 were collected before ART initiation and over 120 were collected after ART initiation. Each repertoire was downsampled to 5000 TRB nucleotide sequences, and summary statistics were averaged across 100 downsampling iterations. Only TRB sequences with CDR3 regions of at least seven amino acids were retained for analysis. Diversity was assessed using a clonality score derived from Shannon entropy and using the Gini coefficient. In the repertoire networks, any two of the top 5000 CDR3 amino acid sequences were linked whenever the two sequences differed by an edit distance of one. Antigen specificity groups and MHC restriction were predicted for TRB CDR3 amino acid sequences with GLIPH2. CDR3 amino acid sequences were matched against VDJdb and McPAS-TCR to flag known CMV, EBV, HIV or tissue antigen associations. Pre-ART, post-ART and control groups were compared with Wilcoxon signed-rank tests and Holm-Bonferroni correction. The table comes from immuneACCESS by way of TCRdb, which keeps in-frame sequences with V and J called. Part of the clones is missing from these tables; in studies checked, under half for an unresolved V gene and the rest for unknown reasons. V and J calls and clone size follow that table, whereas D and trimming were derived from the DNA. Within this sample are about 20,000 clones, with about 92% of them counted one time only. Of the sample, roughly 7% falls within the top ten clones.

Inclusion was restricted to participants for whom at least one PBMC sample before ART initiation and at least two post-ART samples were available. Every participant with HIV received treatment in the United States of America. Cryopreserved samples of about 1-10 million PBMC were thawed and washed before DNA extraction. At the time of the earliest PBMC sample, participants with HIV were aged between roughly 20 and 60 years. PBMC samples were contributed by each participant from 1-4 timepoints before ART initiation and 2-8 timepoints after ART initiation, with a median of 7 samples. Serial HIV viral load, CD4+ T-cell count, ART history and demographic data were obtained for every participant. Genomic DNA was extracted from unsorted PBMC with a Qiagen kit on a QIAcube, with processing performed in batches of 12 samples.

This specimen consisted of unsorted PBMCs, obtained 4.4 years after starting antiretroviral therapy. The source is a woman aged 45-60 years with HIV. The V and J segments used are TRBV5-6 and TRBJ2-3; no confident D gene assignment can be made. The CDR3 protein is CASSLEGLGDTQYF. In nucleotide form, the sequence is TGTGCCAGCAGCTTGGAAGGTCTAGGAGATACGCAGTATTTT.